The 16 T cell receptor beta chains reported below all come from one sample, sequenced in a study of OX40 agonist ivuxolimab in advanced cancers. Produced via immunoSEQ multiplex PCR; TCRdb's table is partial and in-frame only. Among 24,000 or so clones listed, 60% to 80% were seen once. Sequencing used CD4+ or CD8+ T cells sorted from blood, obtained in a trial of the OX40 agonist ivuxolimab. These receptors were taken from an adult with an advanced solid tumor such as melanoma, head and neck, liver or kidney cancer.

The chain is built from TRBV11-2 and TRBJ1-4; unclear D gene. The length of the CDR3 is 14 residues. V lost 3 bases, J lost 8 bases, and 13 bases lay in between. In germline, CDR1 is SGHAT, CDR2 FQNNGV. The CDR3 region has the DNA TGTGCCAGCAGCTTTGCGTTGGTGGAGGAAAAACTGTTTTTT. Its translation is CASSFALVEEKLFF.

The V and J genes are TRBV4-1 and TRBJ1-1; unclear D gene. CDR1 MGHRA and CDR2 YSYEKL come from the germline V gene. There are 15 residues in the CDR3. The ends were cut back, 1 base at V and 0 bases at J, with 9 bases in the middle. The CDR3 coding sequence is TGCGCCAGCAGCCAAGTAAAGCGATTGAACACTGAAGCTTTCTTT. Its protein product is CASSQVKRLNTEAFF.

The V call is TRBV10-3, the J call TRBJ2-5; unclear D gene. V was shortened by 1 base and J by 5 bases, with 11 bases between the two germline ends. Per germline, CDR1 ENHRY and CDR2 SYGVKD. This CDR3 contains 14 residues. CDR3 DNA sequence: TGTGCCATCAGTGAGTTCCTATGGACGGAGACCCAGTACTTC. Translating gives CAISEFLWTETQYF.

The rearrangement joins TRBV15 to TRBJ2-2, with TRBD1 as a possible D gene (6 bases). From germline, CDR1 is LNHNV and CDR2 YYDKDF (reference sequence). The CDR3 is 15 residues long. Deletions cut 2 bases from V and 3 bases from J, with 10 bases between. CDR3 residues: CATSRIQGDTGELFF. The CDR3 nucleotides are TGTGCCACCAGCAGAATACAGGGAGACACCGGGGAGCTGTTTTTT.

The V call is TRBV10-3, the J call TRBJ1-6; 8 bases match TRBD1. Germline V gene data show CDR1 as ENHRY and CDR2 as SYGVKD. Unmatched junction bases numbered 8, after V lost 3 bases and J lost 10 bases. The CDR3 contains 15 residues. Written as DNA, the CDR3 is TGTGCCATCAGTGAAGGGCAGGGGGCTGGGTCACCCCTCCACTTT. Protein sequence: CAISEGQGAGSPLHF.

The V gene is TRBV5-6, the J gene TRBJ2-3; D ambiguous. V was clipped by 2 bases and J by 5 bases, with 9 bases between them. The CDR3 totals 13 residues. Per the germline V gene, CDR1 is SGHDT and CDR2 is YYEEEE. CDR3 nucleotides: TGTGCCAGCAGCTTATTTTCCGGAGATACGCAGTATTTT. This codes for CASSLFSGDTQYF.

This clone is categorized as medium-sized (0.01 to 0.1%). The V call is TRBV9, the J call TRBJ1-6, with 10 bases identical to TRBD1. V lost 3 bases and J lost 8; bases outside the gene matches: 2. Germline V gene sequence: CDR1 SGDLS, CDR2 YYNGEE. The CDR3 spans 14 residues. As DNA, the CDR3 is TGTGCCAGCAGCGGACAGGGGGCTTATTCACCCCTCCACTTT. It specifies CASSGQGAYSPLHF. The full variable domain, completed using reference TRBV9 and TRBJ1-6, is DSGVTQTPKHLITATGQRVTLRCSPRSGDLSVYWYQQSLDQGLQFLIQYYNGEERAKGNILERFSAQQFPDLHSELNLSSLELGDSALYFCASSGQGAYSPLHFGNGTRLTVT.

The J gene is TRBJ1-6, the V gene TRBV6-6; D gene ambiguous. CDR3 length: 14 residues. Deletions cut 2 bases from V and 6 bases from J, with 8 bases between. Germline CDR1 reads MNHNY; CDR2 reads SVGAGI (reference sequence). The CDR3 region is CASSYREPNSPLHF. The CDR3 coding sequence is TGTGCCAGCAGTTACCGGGAACCTAATTCACCCCTCCACTTT.

The chain joins TRBV5-1 to TRBJ1-1; 10 nucleotides match TRBD1. V dropped 4 bases and J dropped 1; count of bases not matched to a gene: 16. This CDR3 is 19 amino acids long. Germline V gene sequence: CDR1 SGHRS, CDR2 YFSETQ. The CDR3 DNA reads TGCGCCAGCAGCAGGAGGTTGGGACAGGGGAGAAATGGGAACACTGAAGCTTTCTTT. It codes for CASSRRLGQGRNGNTEAFF. Full variable domain (rest looked up from reference TRBV5-1 and TRBJ1-1): KAGVTQTPRYLIKTRGQQVTLSCSPISGHRSVSWYQQTPGQGLQFLFEYFSETQRNKGNFPGRFSGRQFSNSRSEMNVSTLELGDSALYLCASSRRLGQGRNGNTEAFFGQGTRLTVV.

CDR3 nucleotide sequence: TGTGCCAGCAGCTTAGACAGGGTTGCAGGAAACACCATATATTTT. Protein sequence: CASSLDRVAGNTIYF. This sequence joins TRBV11-2 and TRBJ1-3, with a tentative D call TRBD1 (5 bases). Germline V gives CDR1 SGHAT, CDR2 FQNNGV. Deletions cut 0 bases from V and 4 bases from J, with 10 bases between. CDR3 size: 15 residues.

The rearrangement joins TRBV5-1 to TRBJ2-7, with D possibly matching TRBD2 (6 bases). This CDR3 spans 14 amino acids. V was trimmed by 4 bases and J by 3 bases, leaving 14 bases between them. Per germline, CDR1 SGHRS and CDR2 YFSETQ. DNA of the CDR3: TGCGCCAGCAGCGACCGGGACTCTTACTACGAGCAGTACTTC. It yields the protein CASSDRDSYYEQYF.

The rearrangement links TRBV2 to TRBJ2-3; TRBD2 aligns across 8 bases. With V trimmed by 7 bases and J by 0 bases, 9 bases remained unmatched. Germline CDR1 and CDR2: SNHLY and FYNNEI. This CDR3 is 16 amino acids long. The CDR3 DNA follows: TGTGCCAGCAACGGTTTGCAGCGGGGGAGCACAGATACGCAGTATTTT. Translated: CASNGLQRGSTDTQYF.

The gene calls are TRBV29-1 and TRBJ2-2; 10 bases are a match to TRBD1. The J segment lost 4 bases and the V segment lost 6 bases, leaving 5 bases of the junction unmatched. The CDR3 length is 14 residues. The germline gives CDR1 SQVTM, CDR2 ANQGSEA. For the CDR3, the DNA is TGCAGCGTCGTATGGACAGGGGGCACCGGGGAGCTGTTTTTT. It codes for CSVVWTGGTGELFF.

The chain combines TRBV28 with TRBJ1-6; unclear D gene. This CDR3 spans 15 amino acids. V lost 4 bases, J lost 7 bases, and 14 bases lay in between. Germline CDR1 MDHEN, CDR2 SYDVKM. CDR3 residues: CASSSTPVVNSPLHF. CDR3 bases: TGTGCCAGCAGTTCCACCCCGGTAGTAAATTCACCCCTCCACTTT.

V and J are TRBV6-1 and TRBJ2-4, with 9 positions matching TRBD2. V was pared by 0 bases and J by 0 bases, with 9 bases of the junction left unmatched. The length of the CDR3 is 19 residues. Looked up from germline, CDR1 is MNHNS and CDR2 is SASEGT. The CDR3 sequence: CASSEALTSGLLAKNIQYF. The CDR3 DNA reads TGTGCCAGCAGTGAAGCGTTGACTAGCGGACTATTAGCCAAAAACATTCAGTACTTC.

This rearrangement joins TRBV18 to TRBJ1-3; no clear D. Germline loops: CDR1 KGHSH, CDR2 LQKENI. V was shortened by 1 base and J by 1 base, with 11 bases between the two germline ends. This CDR3 is 16 amino acids long. The CDR3 loop is CASSPQRQSSGNTIYF. CDR3 nucleotide sequence: TGTGCCAGCTCACCACAAAGGCAATCATCTGGAAACACCATATATTTT.